Each of the 27 T cell receptor beta chains below was sequenced from the same sample in a study of cytomegalovirus exposure and HLA in healthy donors. The primer mix had 60 Vbeta and 13 Jbeta primers. Sequenced by immunoSEQ multiplex PCR; TCRdb stores in-frame clones only, minus some. Of 150,000 to 200,000 clones in the sample, more than 65% are singletons; the top ten hold about 3.1%. The sequenced sample was PBMCs. These receptors all come from a female donor in good health and CMV-seronegative.

The rearrangement links TRBV6-5 to TRBJ2-2; D may be TRBD1 (5 bases). The CDR3 runs 13 residues. Trimming left V 6 bases short and J 6 bases short, with 11 bases between. The germline V gene encodes CDR1 MNHEY and CDR2 SVGAGI. Here the CDR3 DNA reads TGTGCCAGCAGCCACTTGGGGCCCGGGGAGCTGTTTTTT. Translated: CASSHLGPGELFF.

J is TRBJ2-7 and V is TRBV9, with TRBD1 identical over 11 bases. Trimming removed 0 bases from V and 4 bases from J; junction bases left unmatched: 3. This CDR3 has 15 amino acids. From germline, CDR1 is SGDLS and CDR2 YYNGEE. Here the CDR3 DNA reads TGTGCCAGCAGCGTAGAAGGGACAGGGGGTTACGAGCAGTACTTC. Translating it yields CASSVEGTGGYEQYF.

This clone was observed once. The gene calls are TRBV28 and TRBJ1-1; TRBD1 matches at 9 bases. Trimming took 3 bases from V and 5 from J; bases not matched to a gene: 4. The CDR3 has 14 residues. The germline V gene has CDR1 MDHEN and CDR2 SYDVKM. The DNA of the CDR3 is TGTGCCAGCAGTTTGACAGGGGGGCATACTGAAGCTTTCTTT. Translation gives CASSLTGGHTEAFF.

The sample holds one count of this clone. The genes are TRBV29-1 and TRBJ2-1; TRBD2 agrees at 14 bases. After removal of 3 bases from V and 3 bases from J, the junction contained 19 bases not matched to a gene. The CDR3 contains 21 residues. Germline assignment: CDR1 SQVTM and CDR2 ANQGSEA. The CDR3 sequence is CSVDRGGLAGGNTLNYNEQFF. The CDR3, as DNA: TGCAGCGTTGATCGTGGCGGACTAGCGGGGGGTAATACTTTAAACTACAATGAGCAGTTCTTC.

Here the CDR3 DNA reads TGTGCCAGCCGGACAGGGCTAGTGAATGGCTACACCTTC. Translated, it gives CASRTGLVNGYTF. The V call is TRBV2, the J call TRBJ1-2; 8 positions agree with TRBD1. Per the germline V gene, CDR1 is SNHLY and CDR2 is FYNNEI. The CDR3 runs 13 residues. The ends lost 8 bases at V and 6 bases at J; junction bases unmatched: 8. The full variable domain, completed using reference TRBV2 and TRBJ1-2, is EPEVTQTPSHQVTQMGQEVILRCVPISNHLYFYWYRQILGQKVEFLVSFYNNEISEKSEIFDDQFSVERPDGSNFTLKIRSTKLEDSAMYFCASRTGLVNGYTFGSGTRLTVV.

For the CDR3, the DNA is TGTGCCAGTAGTATCGGACTGTCTAGCACAGATACGCAGTATTTT. It is translated as CASSIGLSSTDTQYF. The chain has TRBV19 and TRBJ2-3, with a tentative D call TRBD2 (5 bases). Germline V gene sequence: CDR1 LNHDA, CDR2 SQIVND (reference sequence). The CDR3 totals 15 residues. The V end was cut by 3 bases, the J end by 0 bases, with 10 bases between. The full variable domain, in which reference TRBV19 and TRBJ2-3 provide the parts outside the CDR3, is DGGITQSPKYLFRKEGQNVTLSCEQNLNHDAMYWYRQDPGQGLRLIYYSQIVNDFQKGDIAEGYSVSREKKESFPLTVTSAQKNPTAFYLCASSIGLSSTDTQYFGPGTRLTVL.

The chain employs TRBV2 and TRBJ2-3; no reliable D call. The CDR3 length is 15 residues. Trimming removed 2 bases from V and 0 bases from J, with 9 bases in between. Looked up from germline, CDR1 is SNHLY and CDR2 is FYNNEI. The chain's CDR3 is CASSEMTPSTDTQYF. The CDR3 nucleotides read TGTGCCAGCAGTGAAATGACACCTAGCACAGATACGCAGTATTTT.

The V gene is TRBV29-1, the J gene TRBJ2-7; TRBD2 might be the D (6 bases). Germline V gives CDR1 SQVTM, CDR2 ANQGSEA. V lost 6 bases and J 0 bases, leaving 18 bases between the germline ends. This CDR3 region has 15 residues. The CDR3 region is CSVALGTQSSYEQYF. The CDR3 bases are TGCAGCGTGGCCCTTGGGACTCAGAGCTCCTACGAGCAGTACTTC.

The rearrangement joins TRBV7-2 to TRBJ2-5; a weak D match, TRBD1 (5 bases). The J call may be faulty, since TRBJ2-7 better matches the DNA end. This CDR3 has 14 amino acids. The germline V gene encodes CDR1 SGHTA and CDR2 FQGNSA. CDR3 protein: CASSLTTGSYEQYF. CDR3 DNA sequence: TGTGCCAGCAGCTTAACAACAGGATCCTACGAGCAGTACTTC.

This clone was seen a single time. The V and J genes are TRBV7-2 and TRBJ2-7; the match to TRBD2 covers 8 bases. Germline trimming cut 5 bases from V and 5 bases from J; bases unmatched to any gene: 8. Per the germline V gene, CDR1 is SGHTA and CDR2 is FQGNSA. CDR3 length: 14 amino acids. CDR3 sequence: CASSGEAGGHEQYF. The CDR3 nucleotides are TGTGCCAGCAGCGGAGAGGCGGGAGGCCACGAGCAGTACTTC. Combining the CDR3 with reference TRBV7-2 and TRBJ2-7 gives the whole variable domain GAGVSQSPSNKVTEKGKDVELRCDPISGHTALYWYRQSLGQGLEFLIYFQGNSAPDKSGLPSDRFSAERTGGSVSTLTIQRTQQEDSAVYLCASSGEAGGHEQYFGPGTRLTVT.

This chain joins TRBV5-4 and TRBJ2-5, with D possibly TRBD2 on 8 matching bases. The germline gives CDR1 SGHNT, CDR2 YYREEE (reference sequence). The CDR3 length is 16 residues. Trimming shortened V by 4 bases and J by 5 bases, and 21 bases separated the two germline ends. CDR3 residues: CASSPRGSGRAETQYF. Written as DNA, the CDR3 is TGTGCCAGCAGCCCCAGGGGGAGCGGGAGAGCGGAGACCCAGTACTTC.

The chain recombines TRBV5-1 with TRBJ1-1, with D possibly TRBD1 on 5 matching bases. Germline assignment: CDR1 SGHRS and CDR2 YFSETQ. The length of the CDR3 is 14 residues. The V end lost 4 bases, the J end lost 1 base, and 11 bases lay between the germline ends. The CDR3, as DNA: TGCGCCAGCAGCCCGCAGACAGCGAACACTGAAGCTTTCTTT. As protein: CASSPQTANTEAFF.

This clone was counted a single time. The chain joins TRBV28 to TRBJ1-3; D may be TRBD1 (5 bases). V lost 4 bases and J 1 base, leaving 14 bases between the germline ends. This CDR3 is 16 amino acids long. In germline, CDR1 is MDHEN, CDR2 SYDVKM. CDR3 nucleotide sequence: TGTGCCAGCAGTTACCGCAGGGTAAGGTCTGGAAACACCATATATTTT. Translating gives CASSYRRVRSGNTIYF.

This clone was counted a few times. The chain links TRBV27 to TRBJ1-6, with D hard to call. The CDR3 is 11 residues long. Germline loops: CDR1 MNHEY, CDR2 SMNVEV (reference sequence). Trimming took 7 bases from V and 18 from J, leaving 16 bases between them. The CDR3 spells CASTPCRSGHF. CDR3 nucleotides: TGTGCCAGCACCCCTTGTCGGTCAGGCCACTTT.

In DNA, the CDR3 is TGTGCCAGCAGCTTAGCCGGACTCCCACCTCAGGGGACGCAGTATTTT. It specifies CASSLAGLPPQGTQYF. This sequence joins TRBV7-6 and TRBJ2-3, with D possibly matching TRBD1 (6 bases). CDR1 and CDR2 from the germline V gene are SGHVS and FNYEAQ. V was pared by 0 bases and J by 9 bases, with 19 bases between. The CDR3 has 16 residues.

The DNA of the CDR3 is TGTGCCAGCTCACCACCGGGGGGGCAGGGCTATGGCTACACCTTC. Amino acid sequence: CASSPPGGQGYGYTF. The chain is built from TRBV18 and TRBJ1-2; a weak D match, TRBD1 (6 bases). The CDR3 contains 15 residues. Trimming shortened V by 0 bases and J by 4 bases, and 12 bases separated the two germline ends. Germline V gene lookup returns CDR1 KGHSH and CDR2 LQKENI. The variable domain in full, completed from reference TRBV18 and TRBJ1-2, reads NAGVMQNPRHLVRRRGQEARLRCSPMKGHSHVYWYRQLPEEGLKFMVYLQKENIIDESGMPKERFSAEFPKEGPSILRIQQVVRGDSAAYFCASSPPGGQGYGYTFGSGTRLTVV.

The chain employs TRBV7-9 and TRBJ2-7; 7 bases are shared with TRBD1. The CDR3 extends over 12 amino acids. Germline V gene data show CDR1 as SEHNR and CDR2 as FQNEAQ (reference sequence). The V segment lost 6 bases and the J segment 7 bases; nucleotides outside the gene matches: 6. CDR3 amino acids: CASSSPGGEQYF. The CDR3 DNA sequence: TGTGCCAGCAGTTCACCAGGGGGTGAGCAGTACTTC.

V and J are TRBV2 and TRBJ2-7; TRBD1 agrees at 10 bases. The CDR3 has 13 residues. Germline CDR1 reads SNHLY; CDR2 reads FYNNEI. V lost 11 bases, J lost 4 bases, and 8 bases stayed unmatched. For the CDR3, the DNA is TGTGCCGCTGACCGGACAGGGGGTTACGAGCAGTACTTC. Protein: CAADRTGGYEQYF.

The CDR3 DNA reads as TGTGCCAGCAGCTTAGCGGGACAGAATTTCTATGGCTACACCTTC. Amino acids: CASSLAGQNFYGYTF. The rearrangement links TRBV7-9 to TRBJ1-2, with 7 bases matching TRBD1. Trimming took 0 bases from V and 4 from J; bases not matched to a gene: 5. The CDR3 loop spans 15 amino acids. The germline V gene has CDR1 SEHNR and CDR2 FQNEAQ (reference sequence).

This chain's CDR3 is CASSYLRQANTEAFF. The CDR3 DNA is TGTGCCAGCAGTTACCTTAGGCAGGCGAACACTGAAGCTTTCTTT. The rearrangement uses TRBV28 and TRBJ1-1; D is ambiguous. This CDR3 spans 15 amino acids. Germline V gene data show CDR1 as MDHEN and CDR2 as SYDVKM. With 4 bases removed from V and 1 base from J, the gap between germline ends came to 13 bases.

The gene calls are TRBV4-1 and TRBJ2-3, with TRBD1 matching over 9 bases. The V segment lost 0 bases and the J segment 14 bases; nucleotides outside the gene matches: 9. The germline V gene encodes CDR1 MGHRA and CDR2 YSYEKL. The CDR3 length is 14 residues. CDR3 DNA sequence: TGCGCCAGCAGCCAAGAATTCTGGGACAGGGCTTGGTATTTT. It translates to CASSQEFWDRAWYF.

The chain carries TRBV19 and TRBJ1-1, with 7 bases lining up with TRBD1. Trimming cost V 4 bases and J 2 bases; bases outside gene matches: 4. The germline V gene encodes CDR1 LNHDA and CDR2 SQIVND (reference sequence). This CDR3 is built from 14 residues. CDR3 sequence reads: CASSTTGINTEAFF. The CDR3, as DNA: TGTGCCAGTAGTACGACAGGGATAAACACTGAAGCTTTCTTT. Full variable domain (rest looked up from reference TRBV19 and TRBJ1-1): DGGITQSPKYLFRKEGQNVTLSCEQNLNHDAMYWYRQDPGQGLRLIYYSQIVNDFQKGDIAEGYSVSREKKESFPLTVTSAQKNPTAFYLCASSTTGINTEAFFGQGTRLTVV.

This chain joins TRBV11-1 and TRBJ1-1, with no clear D. The germline V gene has CDR1 SGHAT and CDR2 FQDESV (reference sequence). The CDR3 spans 16 residues. Trimming removed 5 bases at V and 5 bases at J, with 21 bases between. CDR3 DNA sequence: TGTGCCAGCAGCCCTCGGAAAGGGAGGAGAGGAACTGAAGCTTTCTTT. It translates to CASSPRKGRRGTEAFF.

V usage is TRBV5-4 and J usage is TRBJ2-7; D unclear. V was clipped by 0 bases and J by 2 bases, with 12 bases between them. Germline V gives CDR1 SGHNT, CDR2 YYREEE (reference sequence). The CDR3 sequence is 15 residues long. The CDR3 DNA follows: TGTGCCAGCAGCTTGGAGCCAGGTCGAGCCTACGAGCAGTACTTC. Its translation is CASSLEPGRAYEQYF.

This clone has just one count. One junction end does not reproduce the germline sequence, and a read error may be involved. The chain has TRBV7-9 and TRBJ1-1, with 9 nucleotides matching TRBD1. CDR1 and CDR2 from the germline V gene are SEHNR and FQNEAQ (reference sequence). This CDR3 region has 15 residues. CDR3 nucleotides: TGTTCCAGCAGCTTCGAACAGGGGGCTAGAACTGAAGCTTTCTTT. Protein product: CSSSFEQGARTEAFF.

This chain uses TRBV30 with TRBJ2-3; perhaps TRBD2 as D (7 bases). This CDR3 has 14 residues. Germline CDR1 reads GTSNPN; CDR2 reads SVGIG (reference sequence). V lost 0 bases to trimming and J lost 4 bases, with 11 bases between them. CDR3 in amino acids: CAWSVGRGPDTQYF. The CDR3 DNA reads as TGTGCCTGGAGTGTAGGGCGGGGGCCAGATACGCAGTATTTT. Full variable domain (missing parts from reference TRBV30 and TRBJ2-3): SQTIHQWPATLVQPVGSPLSLECTVEGTSNPNLYWYRQAAGRGLQLLFYSVGIGQISSEVPQNLSASRPQDRQFILSSKKLLLSDSGFYLCAWSVGRGPDTQYFGPGTRLTVL.

V usage is TRBV6-1 and J usage is TRBJ2-7; D ambiguous. CDR3 length equals 11 residues. V lost 5 bases and J lost 3, with 5 bases in between. The germline V gene encodes CDR1 MNHNS and CDR2 SASEGT. The CDR3 DNA reads as TGTGCCAGCAGTTCAATCTACGAGCAGTACTTC. Translating it yields CASSSIYEQYF.